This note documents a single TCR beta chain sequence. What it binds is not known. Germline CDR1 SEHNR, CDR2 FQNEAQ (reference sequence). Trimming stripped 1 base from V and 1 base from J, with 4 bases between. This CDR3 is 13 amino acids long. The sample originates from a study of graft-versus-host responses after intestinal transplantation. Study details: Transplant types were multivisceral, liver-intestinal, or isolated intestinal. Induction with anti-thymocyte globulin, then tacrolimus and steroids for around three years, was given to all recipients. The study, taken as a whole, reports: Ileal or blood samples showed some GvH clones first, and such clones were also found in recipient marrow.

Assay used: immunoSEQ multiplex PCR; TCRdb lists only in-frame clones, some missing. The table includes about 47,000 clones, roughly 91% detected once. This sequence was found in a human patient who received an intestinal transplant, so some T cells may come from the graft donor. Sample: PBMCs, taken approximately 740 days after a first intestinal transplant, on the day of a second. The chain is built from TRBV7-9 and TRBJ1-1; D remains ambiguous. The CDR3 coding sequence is TGTGCCAGCAGCTTAGTTGGGAACACTGAAGCTTTCTTT. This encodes CASSLVGNTEAFF.